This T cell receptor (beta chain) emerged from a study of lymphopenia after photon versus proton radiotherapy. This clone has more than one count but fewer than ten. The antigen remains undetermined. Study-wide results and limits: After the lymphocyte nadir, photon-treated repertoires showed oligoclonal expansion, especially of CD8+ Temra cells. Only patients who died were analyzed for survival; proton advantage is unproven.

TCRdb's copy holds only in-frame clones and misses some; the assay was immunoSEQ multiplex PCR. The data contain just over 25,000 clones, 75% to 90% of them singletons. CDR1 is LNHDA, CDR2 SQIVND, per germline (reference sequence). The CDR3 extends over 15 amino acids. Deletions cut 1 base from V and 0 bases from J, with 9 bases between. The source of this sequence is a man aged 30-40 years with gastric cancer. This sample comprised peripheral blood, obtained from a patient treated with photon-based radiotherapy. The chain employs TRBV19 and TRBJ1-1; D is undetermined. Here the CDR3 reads CASSIAADLNTEAFF. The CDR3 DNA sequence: TGTGCCAGTAGTATAGCGGCAGATTTGAACACTGAAGCTTTCTTT.